This T cell receptor beta chain was sequenced in a study of blood T cell repertoires in COVID-19. The CDR3 extends over 16 amino acids. The J segment lost 10 bases and the V segment lost 4 bases, leaving 12 bases of the junction unmatched. CDR1 is MDHEN and CDR2 is SYDVKM in the germline V gene. Assay: immunoSEQ multiplex PCR; the TCRdb copy retains only in-frame clones and omits some. The top ten clones hold 6.5% to 9.5% of a sample with some 180,000 clones, roughly 80% of them seen once. Sequenced sample: peripheral blood. This sequence was found in a woman aged 55-69 years with COVID-19, enrolled during active disease. V is TRBV28 and J is TRBJ2-2, with 10 bases identical to TRBD2. The CDR3, as DNA: TGTGCCAGCAGTTCACCACGCCTAGCGGGGGTTAAGGAGCTGTTTTTT. It encodes CASSSPRLAGVKELFF.